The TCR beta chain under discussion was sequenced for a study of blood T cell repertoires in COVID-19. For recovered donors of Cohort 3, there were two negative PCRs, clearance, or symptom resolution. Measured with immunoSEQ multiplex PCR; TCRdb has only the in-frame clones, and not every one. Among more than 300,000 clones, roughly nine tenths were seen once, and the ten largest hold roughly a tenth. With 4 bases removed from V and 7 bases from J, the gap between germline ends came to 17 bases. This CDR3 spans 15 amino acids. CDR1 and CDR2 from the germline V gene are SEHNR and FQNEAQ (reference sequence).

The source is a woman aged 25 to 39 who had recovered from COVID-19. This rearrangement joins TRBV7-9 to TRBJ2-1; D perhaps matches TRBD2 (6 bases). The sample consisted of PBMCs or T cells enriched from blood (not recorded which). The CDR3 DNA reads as TGTGCCAGCAGCTCCTTGGGACTTCCAAGGAATGAGCAGTTCTTC. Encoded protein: CASSSLGLPRNEQFF.